Listed below are T cell receptor beta chains from one sample, sequenced in a study of molecular identifiers for immune sequencing clone quantification. Using its own MiXCR run on the PCR reads, TCRdb lists one record per CDR3 protein. The sample records 490,000 or so distinct CDR3 sequences, roughly 24% being singletons. Sequenced: naive CD8+ T cells from blood, with Jurkat cell RNA spiked in. The receptors stem from a human donor in good health. Some libraries in this study had Jurkat cell RNA spiked in. The CDR3 runs from the conserved cysteine through the conserved F or W. The D gene is left open where the match is weak. The size field is filled for only some rows; it gives once, few, many or a size class.

d_call,clone_size,v_call,j_call,cdr3_aa,cdr3_nt
NA,once,TRBV12-3/TRBV12-4,TRBJ2-7,CASSMGRTFEQYF,TGTGCCAGCAGTATGGGACGGACCTTCGAGCAGTACTTC
NA,few,TRBV24-1,TRBJ2-7,CATSEVWQGRHYEQYF,TGTGCCACCAGTGAAGTCTGGCAGGGAAGACACTACGAGCAGTACTTC
NA,NA,TRBV15,TRBJ2-1,CATSRFPREQFF,TGTGCCACCAGCAGATTTCCGCGAGAGCAGTTCTTC
TRBD1,many,TRBV4-3,TRBJ2-3,CASSQVEQGTDTQYF,TGCGCCAGCAGCCAAGTAGAACAGGGGACAGATACGCAGTATTTT
TRBD1,few,TRBV7-3,TRBJ2-3,CASSFLRDRDTDTQYF,TGTGCCAGCAGCTTTTTGCGGGACAGGGACACAGATACGCAGTATTTT
TRBD1,NA,TRBV29-1,TRBJ2-7,CSVEEGDSHYEQYF,TGCAGCGTTGAAGAAGGGGACAGTCATTACGAGCAGTACTTC
TRBD1,few,TRBV10-3,TRBJ2-7,CAISDWDSSDYEQYF,TGTGCCATCAGTGATTGGGACAGTTCAGACTACGAGCAGTACTTC
TRBD1,NA,TRBV27,TRBJ2-7,CASSSWQGAGEQYF,TGTGCCAGCAGTTCTTGGCAGGGGGCGGGCGAGCAGTACTTC
NA,NA,TRBV6-5,TRBJ2-3,CASSYGDFASTDTQYF,TGTGCCAGCAGTTACGGGGACTTCGCTAGCACAGATACGCAGTATTTT
NA,once,TRBV5-1,TRBJ2-3,CAGSPLRATDTQYF,TGCGCCGGCAGCCCTCTCCGGGCCACAGATACGCAGTATTTT
TRBD2,NA,TRBV13,TRBJ2-1,CASSLLIAGGPHEQFF,TGTGCCAGCAGCTTACTTATAGCGGGAGGGCCCCATGAGCAGTTCTTC
TRBD1,NA,TRBV9,TRBJ1-4,CANSERQGSAAGEKLFF,TGTGCCAACAGCGAACGACAGGGGTCTGCGGCCGGTGAAAAACTGTTTTTT
TRBD2,many,TRBV30,TRBJ2-1,CAWSKLAIEQFF,TGTGCCTGGAGTAAACTAGCGATTGAGCAGTTCTTC
TRBD2,few,TRBV11-2,TRBJ2-2,CASSPFSGGAPTGELFF,TGTGCCAGCAGCCCCTTTAGCGGGGGGGCCCCCACCGGGGAGCTGTTTTTT
NA,NA,TRBV7-9,TRBJ2-5,CASSVYQETQYF,TGTGCCAGCAGCGTGTACCAAGAGACCCAGTACTTC
NA,few,TRBV4-3,TRBJ1-3,CASSPVFGSGNTIYF,TGCGCCAGCAGCCCAGTATTCGGCTCTGGAAACACCATATATTTT
NA,once,TRBV7-9,TRBJ1-1,CASSLDSQITEAFF,TGTGCCAGCAGCTTAGATTCCCAGATCACTGAAGCTTTCTTT
NA,few,TRBV5-1,TRBJ1-1,CASSSGHQNTEAFF,TGCGCCAGCAGCTCGGGACACCAGAACACTGAAGCTTTCTTT
NA,few,TRBV30,TRBJ2-1,CAQTGLSYNEQFF,TGTGCTCAAACAGGACTCTCCTACAATGAGCAGTTCTTC
NA,many,TRBV4-3,TRBJ2-7,CASSQVGGPEQYF,TGCGCCAGCAGCCAAGTAGGAGGGCCCGAGCAGTACTTC